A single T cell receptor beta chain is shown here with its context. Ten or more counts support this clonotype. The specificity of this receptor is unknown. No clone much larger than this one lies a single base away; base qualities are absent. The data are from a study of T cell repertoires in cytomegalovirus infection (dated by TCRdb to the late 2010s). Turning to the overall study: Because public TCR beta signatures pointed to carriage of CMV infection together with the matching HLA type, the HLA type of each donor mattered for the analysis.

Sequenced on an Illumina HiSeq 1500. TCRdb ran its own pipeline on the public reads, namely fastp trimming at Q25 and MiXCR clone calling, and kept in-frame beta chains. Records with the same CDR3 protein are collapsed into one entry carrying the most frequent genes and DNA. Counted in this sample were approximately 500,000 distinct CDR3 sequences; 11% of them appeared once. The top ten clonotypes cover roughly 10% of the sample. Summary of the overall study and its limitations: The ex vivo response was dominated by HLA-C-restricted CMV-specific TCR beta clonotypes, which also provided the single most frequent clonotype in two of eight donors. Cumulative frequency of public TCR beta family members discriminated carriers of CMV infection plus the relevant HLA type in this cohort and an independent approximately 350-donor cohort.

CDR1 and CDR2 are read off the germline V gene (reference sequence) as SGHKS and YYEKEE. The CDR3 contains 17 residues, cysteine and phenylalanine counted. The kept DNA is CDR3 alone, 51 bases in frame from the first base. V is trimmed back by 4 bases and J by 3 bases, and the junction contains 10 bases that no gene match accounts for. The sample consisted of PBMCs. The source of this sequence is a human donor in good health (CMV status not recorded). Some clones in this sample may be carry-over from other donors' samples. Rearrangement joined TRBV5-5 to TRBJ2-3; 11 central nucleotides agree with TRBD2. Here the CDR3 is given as CASSPLDSGGATDTQYF. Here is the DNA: TGTGCCAGCAGCCCCCTGGATAGCGGGGGGGCAACAGATACGCAGTATTTT. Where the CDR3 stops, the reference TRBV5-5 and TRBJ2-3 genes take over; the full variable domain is DAGVTQSPTHLIKTRGQQVTLRCSPISGHKSVSWYQQVLGQGPQFIFQYYEKEERGRGNFPDRFSARQFPNYSSELNVNALLLGDSALYLCASSPLDSGGATDTQYFGPGTRLTVL.